This TCR beta chain was identified during a study of blood T cell repertoires in COVID-19. Trimming cost V 5 bases and J 7 bases, with 21 bases left between them. Germline V gene sequence: CDR1 SGHVS, CDR2 FNYEAQ. The CDR3 length is 17 residues. The assay was immunoSEQ multiplex PCR, and TCRdb's table has in-frame clones only and misses some. The sample lists some 150,000 clones; 87% were seen once. The sample comprised peripheral blood. This rearrangement joins TRBV7-6 to TRBJ1-6, with D uncertain. This TCR was recovered from a man aged 45-65 years who had recovered from COVID-19. CDR3 sequence: CASSPVPLGGRNSPLHF. CDR3 DNA sequence: TGTGCCAGCAGCCCCGTCCCTTTGGGCGGGAGAAATTCACCCCTCCACTTT.